Reported below is one T cell receptor (beta chain). Its cognate antigen is unknown. This entry comes from a study of blood T cells in healthy people across ages. Through a sample-barcoded 5' primer and a J-beta primer mix, a second PCR was run for about 6 to 11 cycles. TCRdb reprocessed the 5' RACE reads with MiXCR, giving one entry per CDR3 protein. The data contain about 1.6 million distinct CDR3 sequences, roughly 32% of them seen just once; the ten biggest clones take up roughly 12%. This CDR3 has 13 residues. V was cut by 5 bases and J by 5 bases, with 15 bases left in between. Germline-derived CDR1 and CDR2 are DFQATT and SNEGSKA (reference sequence). Points from the study as a whole: Both naive CD4+ cell counts and diversity were greater in long-lived donors than in aged donors.

Sequenced sample: blood. The J gene is TRBJ1-2, the V gene TRBV20-1, with a tentative D call TRBD1 (5 bases). The clonotype comes from a woman aged 25 to 39 in good health. CDR3 loop: CSARTGTSYGYTF. The CDR3 DNA sequence: TGCAGTGCTCGAACCGGGACCTCATATGGCTACACCTTC.